These 18 T cell receptor beta chains came from one sample sequenced in a study of T cells in Graves' hyperthyroidism and ophthalmopathy. The source material, RNA transcripts, was used to amplify TCR beta CDR3 regions. Primed by the HTBI set, a first-round RT-PCR was run on the TCR CDR3. Using its own MiXCR run on the multiplex PCR reads, TCRdb lists one record per CDR3 protein. Of about 640,000 distinct CDR3 sequences listed, around 13% are singletons. The source material was blood. These receptors all come from a woman aged 45-65 years with Graves' ophthalmopathy.

This chain connects TRBV5-5 to TRBJ1-2; 7 bases line up with TRBD1. The CDR3 is 14 residues long. V dropped 6 bases and J dropped 6; count of bases not matched to a gene: 11. Germline V gene sequence: CDR1 SGHKS, CDR2 YYEKEE (reference sequence). CDR3 region: CASTSLRGGNGYTF. The CDR3 DNA reads as TGTGCCAGCACCTCACTCAGAGGGGGCAATGGCTACACCTTC.

Written as DNA, the CDR3 is TGTGCCAGCAGCCTCACCCGGGCCGTATACGAGCAGTACTTC. This translates into CASSLTRAVYEQYF. The V gene is TRBV6-1, the J gene TRBJ2-7; D is unresolved. The V gene lost 6 bases and the J gene lost 4 bases, with 16 bases spanning the gap. The germline V gene has CDR1 MNHNS and CDR2 SASEGT. The CDR3 loop spans 14 amino acids.

CDR3 protein: CASSLLVYSNQPQHF. The CDR3 region has the DNA TGTGCCAGCAGTTTGCTTGTTTATAGCAATCAGCCCCAGCATTTT. The genes are TRBV28 and TRBJ1-5; D gene unclear. Trimming pared 3 bases from V and 0 bases from J, leaving 9 bases between. Per the germline V gene, CDR1 is MDHEN and CDR2 is SYDVKM. This CDR3 has 15 residues.

This clonotype showed up many times. V usage is TRBV6-1 and J usage is TRBJ2-2; 14 bases match TRBD2. Germline CDR1 is MNHNS and CDR2 is SASEGT. With 7 bases clipped from V and 3 bases from J, the junction kept 7 bases outside the gene matches. The length of the CDR3 is 17 residues. The CDR3 nucleotides read TGTGCCAGCACAGGCAGGGGACTAGCGGGAGACACCGGGGAGCTGTTTTTT. Protein sequence: CASTGRGLAGDTGELFF.

The J gene is TRBJ1-1, the V gene TRBV6-1, with D maybe TRBD1 (6 bases). V lost 8 bases and J lost 1, with 11 bases in between. The CDR3 is 13 amino acids. Germline CDR1 reads MNHNS; CDR2 reads SASEGT. This chain's CDR3 is CASYPGANTEAFF. The CDR3 coding sequence is TGTGCCAGCTATCCGGGGGCGAACACTGAAGCTTTCTTT.

The chain has TRBV6-1 and TRBJ2-7; 7 bases are a match to TRBD2. Germline CDR1 MNHNS, CDR2 SASEGT. This CDR3 has 14 residues. With 1 base clipped from V and 4 bases from J, the junction kept 4 bases outside the gene matches. CDR3 bases: TGTGCCAGCAGTGAAGTTGGGGGGGGGTACGAGCAGTACTTC. Translated: CASSEVGGGYEQYF.

This clonotype was observed at least ten times. This sequence joins TRBV6-2 or TRBV6-3 and TRBJ2-1, with D uncertain. V lost 1 base, J lost 6 bases, and 4 bases lay in between. This CDR3 contains 12 residues. In germline, CDR1 is MNHEY, CDR2 SVGEGT. The CDR3 sequence is CASSYYFNEQFF. For the CDR3, the DNA is TGTGCCAGCAGTTACTATTTCAATGAGCAGTTCTTC.

The chain combines TRBV29-1 with TRBJ2-3, with TRBD1 matching 11 bases. CDR3 size: 14 residues. V lost 8 bases to trimming and J lost 4 bases; unmatched junction nucleotides: 8. Germline V gene data show CDR1 as SQVTM and CDR2 as ANQGSEA. This CDR3 is CSTNRDRGSDTQYF. The DNA for the CDR3 is TGCAGCACTAATCGGGACAGGGGGTCAGATACGCAGTATTTT.

As concerns this clonotype: Just one base apart from a much larger clone, this may be a read error. This chain uses TRBV20-1 with TRBJ2-3; D is unclear. The length of the CDR3 is 14 residues. The germline gives CDR1 DFQATT, CDR2 SNEGSKA (reference sequence). Deletions cut 1 base from V and 2 bases from J, with 10 bases between. CDR3 sequence: CSARVPATTDTQYF. For the CDR3, the DNA is TGCAGTGCTAGAGTGCCAGCGACCACAGATACGCAGTATTTT.

The rearrangement uses TRBV27 and TRBJ2-1; a possible D gene is TRBD2 (5 bases). The CDR3 is 13 residues long. The V end was cut by 10 bases, the J end by 4 bases, with 14 bases between. Germline CDR1 and CDR2: MNHEY and SMNVEV (reference sequence). CDR3 loop: CATRAVSYNEQFF. DNA of the CDR3: TGTGCCACCCGAGCGGTTTCTTACAATGAGCAGTTCTTC.

As to this clonotype: This clone may be a read error of a much larger clone one base away. This chain joins TRBV3-1 and TRBJ1-2, with D possibly matching TRBD1 (5 bases). Germline loops: CDR1 LGHDT, CDR2 YNNKEL (reference sequence). This CDR3 region has 15 residues. Here the CDR3 reads CASSQDNPQGYVYTF. Here the CDR3 DNA reads TGTGCCAGCAGCCAAGATAACCCCCAGGGCTATGTCTACACCTTC. Variable domain in full (rest from reference TRBV3-1 and TRBJ1-2): DTAVSQTPKYLVTQMGNDKSIKCEQNLGHDTMYWYKQDSKKFLKIMFSYNNKELIINETVPNRFSPKSPDKAHLNLHINSLELGDSAVYFCASSQDNPQGYVYTFGSGTRLTVV.

The chain carries TRBV6-1 and TRBJ1-1, with D possibly matching TRBD1 (6 bases). V was cut by 2 bases and J by 3 bases, with 10 bases left in between. The CDR3 has 14 residues. In germline, CDR1 is MNHNS, CDR2 SASEGT. The CDR3 region has the DNA TGTGCCAGCAGTGAACGGGGGCGGTACACTGAAGCTTTCTTT. The encoded protein is CASSERGRYTEAFF.

This clonotype turned up a few times. J is TRBJ1-1 and V is TRBV15; D unclear. The germline V gene has CDR1 LNHNV and CDR2 YYDKDF (reference sequence). V dropped 0 bases and J dropped 6 bases, with 8 bases sitting between them. CDR3 length: 13 amino acids. This CDR3 is CATSRDRVAEAFF. CDR3 DNA: TGTGCCACCAGCAGAGATAGGGTCGCTGAAGCTTTCTTT.

The J gene is TRBJ2-7, the V gene TRBV4-1, with unresolved D. Germline assignment: CDR1 MGHRA and CDR2 YSYEKL. The CDR3 totals 18 residues. Trimming removed 0 bases at V and 0 bases at J, with 18 bases between. CDR3 sequence reads: CASSQEGVGFAASYEQYF. The CDR3 DNA reads TGCGCCAGCAGCCAAGAAGGTGTTGGTTTTGCAGCCTCCTACGAGCAGTACTTC.

The chain links TRBV10-3 to TRBJ2-3; TRBD1 matches at 7 bases. CDR3 size: 13 residues. V lost 5 bases and J lost 4; bases outside the gene matches: 3. Germline V gene sequence: CDR1 ENHRY, CDR2 SYGVKD. The CDR3 DNA follows: TGTGCCATCAGTACCCAGGGGGCAGATACGCAGTATTTT. This gives the protein CAISTQGADTQYF.

The chain carries TRBV15 and TRBJ1-4; the match to TRBD1 covers 7 bases. Looked up from germline, CDR1 is LNHNV and CDR2 is YYDKDF (reference sequence). J lost 5 bases, V lost 2 bases, and 5 bases had no gene match. CDR3 length equals 15 residues. The CDR3 protein is CATSRRDSRNEKLFF. As DNA, the CDR3 is TGTGCCACCAGCAGAAGGGACAGTAGAAATGAAAAACTGTTTTTT. The complete variable domain, with remaining parts taken from reference TRBV15 and TRBJ1-4, reads DAMVIQNPRYQVTQFGKPVTLSCSQTLNHNVMYWYQQKSSQAPKLLFHYYDKDFNNEADTPDNFQSRRPNTSFCFLDIRSPGLGDTAMYLCATSRRDSRNEKLFFGSGTQLSVL.

This clonotype was detected ten times or more. The V and J genes are TRBV5-1 and TRBJ2-3; 9 nucleotides agree with TRBD2. Germline lookup yields CDR1 SGHRS and CDR2 YFSETQ. The CDR3 spans 15 residues. Trimming at V came to 4 bases and at J to 4 bases, leaving 7 bases not matched to a gene. This CDR3 is CASSIAGVSSDTQYF. CDR3 coding DNA: TGCGCCAGCAGCATAGCGGGAGTTTCGTCAGATACGCAGTATTTT.

The chain couples TRBV27 to TRBJ2-1; 10 nucleotides line up with TRBD2. The CDR3 contains 13 residues. The ends lost 11 bases at V and 6 bases at J; junction bases unmatched: 7. Looked up from germline, CDR1 is MNHEY and CDR2 is SMNVEV (reference sequence). The CDR3 DNA reads as TGTGCCGTACTAGCGGGAAATTCCAATGAGCAGTTCTTC. Amino acids: CAVLAGNSNEQFF.